The clone carrying this TCR beta chain was recorded once. This specimen comes from a study of cytomegalovirus exposure and HLA in healthy donors. The V end was cut by 5 bases, the J end by 5 bases, with 24 bases between. This CDR3 is 16 amino acids long. Germline CDR1 SQVTM, CDR2 ANQGSEA. The study ran its PCR with 60 Vbeta and 13 Jbeta primers. Only in-frame clones appear in the TCRdb table, and some are missing; sequencing was by immunoSEQ multiplex PCR. The repertoire holds about 190,000 clones, with approximately 88% as singletons. Sequencing was done on a sample of PBMCs. The sequence was obtained from a boy between 2 and 10 years old in good health and CMV-seronegative. This chain joins TRBV29-1 and TRBJ2-5; tentative D call: TRBD2 (6 bases). In DNA, the CDR3 is TGCAGCGTTAAACGGGACTCCATTGATCTGAGGGAGACCCAGTACTTC. Protein sequence: CSVKRDSIDLRETQYF.